This record covers a single T cell receptor beta chain. This clonotype has more than one count but fewer than ten. Its specific antigen is unknown. No base quality information exists; no much larger clone differs at one position. These data belong to a study of T-cell memory formation after mild COVID-19 (dated by TCRdb to the early 2020s). Some background on the complete study: Most TCR sequence clusters were specific to one of the two donors. Two young, previously healthy adult volunteers made up the cohort, one male and one female. In a couple of donors, T-cell clones that expanded and contracted after mild COVID-19 were followed by sequencing TCRalpha and TCRbeta repertoires longitudinally.

CDR1 and CDR2 (SEHNR, FQNEAQ) derive from the germline V gene (reference sequence). Trimming takes 5 bases from V and 1 base from J, and the germline ends sit 17 bases apart. From its cysteine to its phenylalanine, the CDR3 spans 16 amino acids. Kept here is only the CDR3 DNA, which spans 48 bases and is read in frame from base 1. Study-level results and caveats: Contracting CD4+ clones were found mainly in CM and EM memory subsets, while CD8+ clones were enriched in EMRA. Whether the second-wave clones peaking on day 37 were SARS-CoV-2 specific was not confirmed. The detection of some responding clones in pre-infection memory suggests that pre-existing cross-reactive memory T cells joined the SARS-CoV-2 response. Clones that contracted from day 15 to 85 showed balanced CD4/CD8 phenotypes, whereas a second wave of clones that expanded from day 15 to 37 leaned towards CD4+. The study included only a couple of mild cases, and larger cohorts that include severe cases with pre-infection samples were judged to be necessary.

These reads were obtained on an Illumina NovaSeq 6000. cDNA libraries for TCRalpha and TCRbeta were prepared by 5'RACE using constant-segment primers, with sample barcodes and unique molecular identifiers added. RNA was extracted from every sample with Trizol reagent. Library amplification was performed in two PCR steps, and a second sample barcode and Illumina TruSeq adapters were introduced in the second step. Libraries were sequenced on an Illumina NovaSeq with 2 x 150 bp paired-end reads. The authors' analysis ran thus. The reads were demultiplexed and collapsed into UMI-guided consensus sequences using migec v1.2.7. Using mixcr v2.1.11, UMI consensuses were aligned to TRA and TRB V and J templates and then assembled into clonotypes. A clonotype was counted as expanded or contracted only if both edgeR and NoisET called the change significant, with noise models trained on biological replicates. edgeR calls used a false discovery rate-adjusted p below 0.01 and a log2 fold-change threshold of 1. PCA with hierarchical clustering of max-normalized trajectories of the 1000 most abundant clonotypes was used as exploratory dynamics analysis. Each responding clone was given a CD4 or CD8 phenotype based on the CD4+ and CD8+ repertoires, which had been sequenced separately. The raw public reads went through TCRdb reprocessing: fastp at Q25, MiXCR clone calling, in-frame beta chains kept. When rows share a CDR3 protein, they turn into one entry using the most common DNA and genes. TCRdb's processing, not the study's, gives the V and J calls here. Recorded for this sample are more than 450,000 distinct CDR3 sequences; roughly 18% of them occurred a single time. The ten biggest clones cover around 13% of the sample.

Ficoll-Paque density gradient centrifugation was the method used to isolate PBMCs. Recombination connected TRBV7-9 to TRBJ1-1; TRBD1 is a possible D gene, resting on 6 matching bases. Input material: PBMCs or a T cell subset sorted from them (not recorded which). This clonotype originated in an adult woman who had mild COVID-19 (a few samples of this study predate the infection). The sample titles of this study are shuffled in the database, so cell type and time point are left out; the donor was told from shared clones. The sequenced DNA is TGTGCCAGCAGCGACCAAACTTCGACAGGGAACACTGAAGCTTTCTTT. It codes for CASSDQTSTGNTEAFF.